This T cell receptor (beta chain) was sequenced during a study of technical replicates of blood from a handful of donors. The table came from immunoSEQ multiplex PCR; TCRdb's copy has only in-frame clones and leaves some out. In the table there are some 60,000 clones, roughly 86% of which are singletons. Germline V gene sequence: CDR1 LGHNT, CDR2 FRNRAP. The CDR3 is 14 residues long. V lost 5 bases to trimming and J lost 0 bases, with 7 bases between them. This receptor was identified in a human donor in good health. Some clones in this sample may be carry-over from other donors' samples. What was sequenced was PBMCs. This sequence joins TRBV12-5 and TRBJ2-2; D remains unclear. The CDR3 protein is CASGLSTNTGELFF. The DNA of the CDR3 is TGTGCTAGTGGTCTATCGACGAACACCGGGGAGCTGTTTTTT.